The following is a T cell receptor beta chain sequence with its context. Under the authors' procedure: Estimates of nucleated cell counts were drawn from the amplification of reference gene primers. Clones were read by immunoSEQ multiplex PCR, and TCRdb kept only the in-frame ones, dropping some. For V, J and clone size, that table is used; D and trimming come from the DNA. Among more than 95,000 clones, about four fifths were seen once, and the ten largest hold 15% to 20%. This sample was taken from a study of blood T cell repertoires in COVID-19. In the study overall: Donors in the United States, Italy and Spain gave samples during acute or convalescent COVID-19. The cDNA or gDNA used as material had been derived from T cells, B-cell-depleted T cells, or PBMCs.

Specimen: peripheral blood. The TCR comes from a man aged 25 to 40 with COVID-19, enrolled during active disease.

In DNA, the CDR3 is TGTGCCAGCAGCCAAGTTCCGGCTAGCTCCTACAATGAGCAGTTCTTC. Its protein is CASSQVPASSYNEQFF. The chain couples TRBV14 to TRBJ2-1; D not resolved. Germline-derived CDR1 and CDR2 are SGHDN and FVKESK. The V end lost 1 base, the J end lost 0 bases, and 10 bases lay between the germline ends. The length of the CDR3 is 16 residues.